This T cell receptor (beta chain) was captured in a study of blood T cell repertoires in COVID-19. Study overall: Acute and convalescent COVID-19 samples came from the United States, Italy and Spain.

The V end was cut by 3 bases, the J end by 6 bases, with 28 bases between. Germline values: CDR1 KGHSH, CDR2 LQKENI. This CDR3 spans 19 amino acids. In the authors' methods: Using reference gene primer amplification, nucleated cell counts were estimated. Using immunoSEQ multiplex PCR, the repertoire was profiled, and TCRdb retains in-frame clones only, with some absent. V, J and clone size reflect that table, while D and trimming were determined from the DNA. The table includes about 190,000 clones, around nine tenths detected once. Source material: peripheral blood. The V gene is TRBV18, the J gene TRBJ2-3; a possible D gene is TRBD2 (6 bases). The TCR was taken from a man between 65 and 80 years old with active or convalescent COVID-19. CDR3 coding DNA: TGTGCCAGCTCACCCCGAGGAGGGGACTCTCGGAAGTTCTGGGATACGCAGTATTTT. This encodes CASSPRGGDSRKFWDTQYF.